This paragraph covers one T cell receptor (beta chain) sequence. Its antigen remains undetermined. No clone much larger than this one lies a single base away; base qualities are absent. The sample's time point label is to be understood as: cells obtained before transplantation from donor or recipient. CD3+CD4+ and CD3+CD8+ populations were FACS-sorted from unstimulated pre-transplant donor and recipient cells taken from spleen or lymph nodes. Library generation was performed with the immunoSEQ multiplex PCR assay. In most patients, genomic DNA was isolated using the Qiagen DNeasy Blood and Tissue Kit and sent frozen to Adaptive Biotechnologies for TCR sequencing. High-throughput TCR-beta CDR3 sequencing of genomic DNA from most patients was performed by Adaptive Biotechnologies. The paper's processing steps were these. Adaptive's ImmunoSEQ software supplied the TCR sequencing data for approximately 18 patients, while MiXCR and VDJtools were used to process a few other patients. CD4 versus CD8 sorting errors were corrected by removing sequences found in both subsets at a frequency ratio below 5:1. Because the origin of CDR3 nucleotide sequences shared between donor and recipient could not be assigned, those sequences were removed. To be classed as alloreactive, a clone needed at least 2-fold expansion over unstimulated cells and a minimum CFSE-low frequency of 0.002% (template counts) or 0.001% (read counts). A clone was considered mappable if detected in the sequenced pre-transplant spleen, lymph node, or MLR CFSE-low populations of the donor or recipient. Cumulative frequency of alloreactive clones was calculated as a percentage of all sequences weighted by copy number. The immuneACCESS repertoire file appears here via TCRdb, limited to in-frame rearrangements. These files lack a portion of the clones; in checked studies, under half of the deficit traces to unresolved V genes, and the cause of the others is not known. V and J calls and clone size come straight from that table; D and trimming were deduced from the DNA. In all, the sample holds tens of thousands of clones, and around 87% of those were seen once. Of the sample, 3.5% to 5% is held by the ten largest clones.

The sample originates from a study of graft-versus-host responses after intestinal transplantation (dated by TCRdb to the early 2020s). For the study in its entirety: Multivisceral, liver-intestinal, or isolated intestinal transplants were received by the recipients. Every recipient was given anti-thymocyte globulin induction, followed by around three years of maintenance tacrolimus and steroids. Bulk TCR-beta CDR3 sequencing was used to track graft-versus-host and host-versus-graft alloreactive T cell clones in the graft, circulation and bone marrow after intestinal transplantation. To identify alloreactive clones, pre-transplant mixed lymphocyte reaction products were sequenced and then compared with unstimulated pre-transplant donor and recipient T cells. The cohort enrolled 24 intestinal transplant recipients, one of whom was a retransplant, and a few patients without pretransplant specimens were excluded. A peak of at least 4% donor T cells among recipient peripheral blood mononuclear cells was the definition used for donor T cell macrochimerism. Instead of going to the commercial service, samples from a few later patients were sequenced in-house on an Illumina MiSeq and processed with MiXCR. General study outcomes and caveats: The relatively low number and heterogeneity of intestinal transplant patients limited the conclusions. In patients with donor T cell macrochimerism, the allografts had high GvH to HvG T cell clonal ratios. Early after transplant, declines in HvG clones were associated with peak levels of circulating GvH clones. GvH clones were found in recipient bone marrow, and some of the GvH clones appeared earlier in ileal mucosa or blood, which is consistent with an intestinal mucosal origin.

The clonotype originates from a human donor who was the organ donor for an intestinal transplant. The material sequenced was unstimulated CD8+ T cells sorted from spleen or lymph node cells, taken before transplant.

The DNA sequence follows: TGTGCCAGCAGCGTAGGGCAGGGTGGCTACACCTTC. The encoded protein is CASSVGQGGYTF. Here the chain combines TRBV9 and TRBJ1-2; TRBD1 is a possible D gene, resting on 5 matching bases. Based on the germline V gene, the CDR1 and CDR2 sequences are SGDLS and YYNGEE. Including the terminal cysteine and phenylalanine, the CDR3 comprises 12 residues. This entry keeps only the CDR3 DNA: 36 bases, framed from base 1. Trimming costs V 0 bases and J 7 bases, and their ends lie 7 bases apart.